Below are 23 T cell receptor beta chains sequenced from a single sample in a study of blood T cell repertoires in COVID-19. Sequencing was performed with immunoSEQ multiplex PCR; in TCRdb, only in-frame clones are kept and a portion is missing. The table includes about 200,000 clones, just over 85% detected once. The sequencing sample was made of peripheral blood. All receptors come from an elderly man with acute or convalescent COVID-19.

This sequence joins TRBV7-2 and TRBJ1-1; D is perhaps TRBD1 (5 bases). The V end lost 2 bases, the J end lost 7 bases, and 14 bases lay between the germline ends. There are 14 residues in the CDR3. Germline CDR1 and CDR2: SGHTA and FQGNSA. The CDR3 loop reads CASSLRQTFHEAFF. DNA for the CDR3: TGTGCCAGCAGCTTAAGACAGACATTCCATGAAGCTTTCTTT. The full variable domain, its missing parts supplied by reference TRBV7-2 and TRBJ1-1, is GAGVSQSPSNKVTEKGKDVELRCDPISGHTALYWYRQSLGQGLEFLIYFQGNSAPDKSGLPSDRFSAERTGGSVSTLTIQRTQQEDSAVYLCASSLRQTFHEAFFGQGTRLTVV.

The J gene is TRBJ1-1, the V gene TRBV5-1; D unresolved. Trimming stripped 6 bases from V and 4 bases from J, with 16 bases between. This CDR3 has 14 residues. Germline V gives CDR1 SGHRS, CDR2 YFSETQ. The CDR3 protein is CASTSGGVATEAFF. The DNA of the CDR3 is TGCGCCAGCACCTCCGGCGGGGTGGCCACTGAAGCTTTCTTT.

This chain joins TRBV5-6 and TRBJ2-5; the match to TRBD1 covers 7 bases. The germline V gene has CDR1 SGHDT and CDR2 YYEEEE. CDR3 length: 17 residues. V was pared by 4 bases and J by 3 bases, with 15 bases of the junction left unmatched. CDR3 in amino acids: CASSPPTYRGFKETQYF. The DNA for the CDR3 is TGTGCCAGCAGCCCCCCTACCTACAGGGGATTCAAAGAGACCCAGTACTTC.

The V and J genes are TRBV7-9 and TRBJ2-2, with 7 bases aligning to TRBD2. The CDR3 runs 15 residues. Unmatched junction bases numbered 5, after V lost 1 base and J lost 6 bases. Germline loops: CDR1 SEHNR, CDR2 FQNEAQ (reference sequence). The CDR3 loop is CASSLEGTTPGELFF. In nucleotides, the CDR3 is TGTGCCAGCAGCTTAGAAGGGACTACCCCCGGGGAGCTGTTTTTT.

The chain recombines TRBV3-1 (or the pseudogene TRBV3-2) with TRBJ2-7; 12 nucleotides line up with TRBD2. CDR1 and CDR2 (germline): LGHDT, YNNKEL (reference sequence). This CDR3 comprises 16 residues. V lost 2 bases, J lost 4 bases, and 6 bases stayed unmatched. The CDR3 nucleotides are TGTGCCAGCAGCCAACCGACTAGCGGGAGTAGGTACGAGCAGTACTTC. It yields the protein CASSQPTSGSRYEQYF.

J is TRBJ1-2 and V is TRBV6-6; 7 bases match TRBD1. Trimming cost V 0 bases and J 8 bases; bases outside gene matches: 6. Germline V lookup: CDR1 MNHNY, CDR2 SVGAGI (reference sequence). CDR3 length equals 14 residues. In DNA form, the CDR3 reads TGTGCCAGCAGTTACTCGGAAGGGGGCAGCGGCTACACCTTC. Protein sequence: CASSYSEGGSGYTF.

The V and J genes are TRBV27 and TRBJ1-4; 7 bases map to TRBD1. V was pared by 6 bases and J by 9 bases, with 7 bases of the junction left unmatched. The CDR3 totals 13 residues. CDR1 MNHEY and CDR2 SMNVEV come from the germline V gene (reference sequence). The DNA for the CDR3 is TGTGCCAGCAGCCTCAGGGGGGTCCAAAAACTGTTTTTT. Translation gives CASSLRGVQKLFF. Looking up the rest from reference TRBV27 and TRBJ1-4 gives the full variable domain: EAQVTQNPRYLITVTGKKLTVTCSQNMNHEYMSWYRQDPGLGLRQIYYSMNVEVTDKGDVPEGYKVSRKEKRNFPLILESPSPNQTSLYFCASSLRGVQKLFFGSGTQLSVL.

The V and J genes are TRBV7-2 and TRBJ1-5; D unresolved. Germline CDR1 and CDR2: SGHTA and FQGNSA. The germline V and J ends were trimmed by 5 bases and 6 bases, with 20 bases remaining between them. The CDR3 loop spans 16 amino acids. The CDR3 sequence is CASSLTTPAGGQPQHF. CDR3 sequence (DNA): TGTGCCAGCAGCCTAACCACCCCGGCCGGAGGTCAGCCCCAGCATTTT.

V gene TRBV24-1 combines with J gene TRBJ2-7, with 7 bases matching TRBD1. The CDR3 contains 14 residues. From germline, CDR1 is KGHDR and CDR2 SFDVKD. J was trimmed by 4 bases and V by 4 bases; bases with no gene match: 6. This CDR3 reads CATSDPSQGYEQYF. The CDR3 coding sequence is TGTGCCACCAGTGACCCATCACAGGGGTACGAGCAGTACTTC.

The chain is built from TRBV10-3 and TRBJ2-2; 7 bases map to TRBD2. Germline CDR1 ENHRY, CDR2 SYGVKD. This CDR3 is 17 amino acids long. Trimming cost V 0 bases and J 1 base; bases outside gene matches: 5. The CDR3 loop is CAISESKASGNTGELFF. The CDR3 DNA is TGTGCCATCAGTGAGTCGAAGGCTAGCGGGAACACCGGGGAGCTGTTTTTT.

This clone was detected only a few times. The V gene is TRBV4-1, the J gene TRBJ2-1; 7 nucleotides agree with TRBD2. CDR3 size: 17 residues. Germline V gives CDR1 MGHRA, CDR2 YSYEKL. V was clipped by 0 bases and J by 8 bases; unmatched bases: 13. The CDR3 here is CASSQDRGRGKLDEQFF. The DNA for the CDR3 is TGCGCCAGCAGCCAAGATCGGGGGAGGGGTAAGTTGGATGAGCAGTTCTTC.

The chain has TRBV11-2 and TRBJ2-7; D is perhaps TRBD1 (6 bases). The V gene's germline CDR1 is SGHAT and CDR2 FQNNGV. Trimming took off 0 bases at V and 5 bases at J, with 20 bases between the two ends. There are 17 residues in the CDR3. DNA for the CDR3: TGTGCCAGCAGCTTAGACGAGAAAACAGGGCGCGCAGACGAGCAGTACGTC. This encodes CASSLDEKTGRADEQYV.

J is TRBJ1-2 and V is TRBV5-4, with D unclear. The CDR3 covers 14 residues. The V gene lost 4 bases and the J gene lost 6 bases, with 16 bases spanning the gap. Germline V gene sequence: CDR1 SGHNT, CDR2 YYREEE (reference sequence). The CDR3 sequence is CASSPAIRQDGYTF. The CDR3 nucleotides read TGTGCCAGCAGCCCGGCGATCAGACAAGATGGCTACACCTTC. The complete variable domain, with remaining parts taken from reference TRBV5-4 and TRBJ1-2, reads ETGVTQSPTHLIKTRGQQVTLRCSSQSGHNTVSWYQQALGQGPQFIFQYYREEENGRGNFPPRFSGLQFPNYSSELNVNALELDDSALYLCASSPAIRQDGYTFGSGTRLTVV.

The chain joins TRBV10-3 to TRBJ2-2; TRBD1 matches at 7 bases. The length of the CDR3 is 15 residues. CDR1 is ENHRY and CDR2 is SYGVKD in the germline V gene. V lost 10 bases and J lost 4; bases outside the gene matches: 12. Here the CDR3 DNA reads TGTGCCACCCGACAGGGATCGGTATCCACCGGGGAGCTGTTTTTT. Its translation is CATRQGSVSTGELFF.

This clone was found a few times. The rearrangement joins TRBV5-4 to TRBJ2-2; 7 bases map to TRBD2. Losses at the gene ends were 4 bases for V and 3 bases for J; bases not matched to a gene: 12. Germline CDR1 and CDR2: SGHNT and YYREEE (reference sequence). The CDR3 is 17 amino acids. The CDR3 bases are TGTGCCAGCAGCCCCCCGAGGCGGCTAGCGGACACCGGGGAGCTGTTTTTT. Amino acid sequence: CASSPPRRLADTGELFF.

The chain recombines TRBV6-5 with TRBJ1-1; D may be TRBD1 (5 bases). The V end lost 0 bases, the J end lost 1 base, and 9 bases lay between the germline ends. The germline CDR1 and CDR2 sequences are MNHEY and SVGAGI. The CDR3 spans 15 residues. The chain's CDR3 is CASSYSRQRNTEAFF. In DNA, the CDR3 is TGTGCCAGCAGTTACTCCCGACAGCGGAACACTGAAGCTTTCTTT.

V is TRBV28 and J is TRBJ1-4, with D maybe TRBD1 (5 bases). Trimming removed 3 bases at V and 6 bases at J, with 11 bases between. The germline gives CDR1 MDHEN, CDR2 SYDVKM. The CDR3 runs to 14 residues. The DNA of the CDR3 is TGTGCCAGCAGTTTCTTATCAGGGTATGAAAAACTGTTTTTT. Translated: CASSFLSGYEKLFF.

The chain combines TRBV6-5 with TRBJ1-2, with TRBD1 matching 8 bases. This CDR3 spans 13 amino acids. Germline V CDR1 and CDR2: MNHEY, SVGAGI. V dropped 4 bases and J dropped 4; count of bases not matched to a gene: 2. The CDR3: CASSSGQGYGYTF. In DNA form, the CDR3 reads TGTGCCAGCAGTTCAGGACAGGGCTATGGCTACACCTTC.

V gene TRBV29-1 combines with J gene TRBJ1-1, with D possibly TRBD1 on 5 matching bases. The V gene's germline CDR1 is SQVTM and CDR2 ANQGSEA. The CDR3 consists of 14 residues. Deletions cut 2 bases from V and 1 base from J, with 11 bases between. Here the CDR3 DNA reads TGCAGCGTTGAACGGGGACTGACGAACACTGAAGCTTTCTTT. This translates into CSVERGLTNTEAFF. Filled out from reference TRBV29-1 and TRBJ1-1, the complete variable domain reads SAVISQKPSRDICQRGTSLTIQCQVDSQVTMMFWYRQQPGQSLTLIATANQGSEATYESGFVIDKFPISRPNLTFSTLTVSNMSPEDSSIYLCSVERGLTNTEAFFGQGTRLTVV.

A few counts support this clone. The chain carries TRBV4-2 and TRBJ2-7; D is perhaps TRBD2 (6 bases). The CDR3 consists of 15 residues. Germline V gene data show CDR1 as LGHNA and CDR2 as YNFKEQ. V was clipped by 0 bases and J by 2 bases, with 11 bases between them. The CDR3 sequence: CASSQEVGRTYEQYF. Written as DNA, the CDR3 is TGTGCCAGCAGCCAAGAGGTGGGGAGGACCTACGAGCAGTACTTC.

J is TRBJ2-7 and V is TRBV18, with 9 bases aligning to TRBD1. V lost 3 bases, J lost 4 bases, and 4 bases stayed unmatched. Germline CDR1 and CDR2: KGHSH and LQKENI. This CDR3 is built from 14 residues. CDR3 sequence reads: CASSPGQGSYEQYV. CDR3 nucleotide sequence: TGTGCCAGCTCACCGGGACAGGGAAGTTACGAGCAGTACGTC.

This rearrangement joins TRBV3-1 (or the pseudogene TRBV3-2) to TRBJ1-2; possible D gene TRBD1, 6 bases. From germline, CDR1 is LGHDT and CDR2 YNNKEL (reference sequence). Trimming cost V 7 bases and J 4 bases, with 19 bases left between them. CDR3 length: 15 residues. In DNA form, the CDR3 reads TGTGCCAGCACCTTAGGGGGGGTCGTCGGCTATGGCTACACCTTC. The encoded protein is CASTLGGVVGYGYTF.

This sequence joins TRBV6-4 and TRBJ2-1, with 11 bases matching TRBD2. With 2 bases clipped from V and 7 bases from J, the junction kept 7 bases outside the gene matches. The CDR3 totals 16 residues. Germline V gives CDR1 MRHNA, CDR2 SNTAGT. The chain's CDR3 is CASSDITSGRRNEQFF. The CDR3 region has the DNA TGTGCCAGCAGTGACATCACTAGCGGGAGAAGGAATGAGCAGTTCTTC.